These T cell receptor beta chains were read from a single sample in a study of cytomegalovirus exposure and HLA in healthy donors. Some clones are missing from TCRdb's copy, which holds only in-frame ones; the method was immunoSEQ multiplex PCR. This table has around 150,000 clones, roughly two thirds appearing once. Sequencing was performed on PBMCs. These receptors came from a woman in her twenties or thirties in good health and CMV-seronegative. Each CDR3 is given with its conserved first and last residue. Each record gives: V gene, clone size, D gene, J gene, CDR3 DNA, CDR3 protein. The D gene is left open where the match is weak. A clone size is listed for some rows: how often the clone was seen (once, few, many), or a class if it is expanded.

TRBV5-1	-	-	TRBJ2-3	TGCGCCAGCAGCTTGGAGGGCAGGGCTTTTACAGATACGCAGTATTTT	CASSLEGRAFTDTQYF
TRBV27	few	TRBD2	TRBJ2-3	TGTGCCAGCAGTTTAAGGCGGGAGGGCAGGGATACGCAGTATTTT	CASSLRREGRDTQYF
TRBV7-8	-	-	TRBJ2-1	TGTGCCAGCAGCTTAGGGTGGAGTGAGCAGTTCTTC	CASSLGWSEQFF
TRBV4-1	-	TRBD2	TRBJ2-4	TGCGCCAGCAGCCAAGATCCTGGGGCTAGCGGGGAAAACATTCAGTACTTC	CASSQDPGASGENIQYF
TRBV7-9	-	-	TRBJ2-5	TGTGCCAGCAGCTTAGTCCGGGAGACCCAGTACTTC	CASSLVRETQYF
TRBV30	-	TRBD1	TRBJ1-3	TGTGCCTGGAGCTTGGGACAGTCTGGAAACACCATATATTTT	CAWSLGQSGNTIYF
TRBV6-1	-	-	TRBJ2-2	TGTGCCAGCAGTGTTACAGAGATCAACACCGGGGAGCTGTTTTTT	CASSVTEINTGELFF
TRBV2	-	-	TRBJ2-1	TGTGCCAGCAGCGCCAGGTTAGGTGAGCAGTTCTTC	CASSARLGEQFF
TRBV4-1	-	-	TRBJ2-7	TGCGCCAGCAGCCAAGATGTAGTATACGAGCAGTACTTC	CASSQDVVYEQYF
TRBV7-3	-	-	TRBJ1-6	TGTGCCAGCAGCTTGTCGGCGGTCGGTTCACCCCTCCACTTT	CASSLSAVGSPLHF
TRBV4-3	few	-	TRBJ2-7	TGCGCCAGCAGCCGATATACAGGGCCAAGCTCCTACGAGCAGTACTTC	CASSRYTGPSSYEQYF
TRBV7-9	few	-	TRBJ2-1	TGTGCCAGCAGCCAACTAGCTCTAGAGCAGTTCTTC	CASSQLALEQFF
TRBV11-2	-	-	TRBJ2-5	TGTGCCAGCAGCTCCTATAGCGAGGGAGGTGAGACCCAGTACTTC	CASSSYSEGGETQYF
TRBV30	-	TRBD1	TRBJ2-7	TGTGCCTGGAGTGCCGGGACAGGGGTCTACGAGCAGTACTTC	CAWSAGTGVYEQYF
TRBV5-4	-	TRBD1	TRBJ2-7	TGTGCCAGCAGACATGACCGACAGGGTAGGAACGAGCAGTACTTC	CASRHDRQGRNEQYF
TRBV4-1	-	-	TRBJ1-2	TGCGCCAGCAGCCAAGACCCCCTTGGGACTAGGGGCTACACCTTC	CASSQDPLGTRGYTF
TRBV2	once	-	TRBJ2-7	TGTGCCCGAACAAGACAGGGAGGCTACGAGCAGTACTTC	CARTRQGGYEQYF
TRBV28	few	-	TRBJ1-1	TGTGCCAGCAGTTTAGGTGGGGGCGTTATTGAAGCTTTCTTT	CASSLGGGVIEAFF
TRBV14	-	TRBD1	TRBJ1-1	TGTGCCAGCAGCCAAGATACAGGGGAGCCGATGAACACTGAAGCTTTCTTT	CASSQDTGEPMNTEAFF
TRBV14	-	-	TRBJ1-4	TGTGCCAGCAGCCAGAGTGAAAAACTGTTTTTT	CASSQSEKLFF
TRBV19	-	-	TRBJ2-2	TGTGCCAGTAGCCCGTTGGAGGGAACCACCGGGGAGCTGTTTTTT	CASSPLEGTTGELFF
TRBV28	once	TRBD2	TRBJ2-4	TGTGCCAGCAGTAGCATTGGGGGGGAAAAAAACATTCAGTACTTC	CASSSIGGEKNIQYF
TRBV19	few	-	TRBJ1-5	TGTGCCAGTAGGAAGCTGGATCAGCCCCAGCATTTT	CASRKLDQPQHF
TRBV15	-	-	TRBJ1-1	TGTGCCACCAGCAGAGATTTCCAGGCCGGAGCTTTCTTT	CATSRDFQAGAFF
TRBV2	-	TRBD2	TRBJ2-1	TGTGCCAGCACCAACCTCAGCGGGAGGGAAAGAAATGAGCAGTTCTTC	CASTNLSGRERNEQFF
TRBV6-6	-	-	TRBJ2-7	TGTGCCAGCAGTTACTATGGGGGCGGCTACGAGCAGTACTTC	CASSYYGGGYEQYF
TRBV6-5	once	-	TRBJ2-3	TGTGCCAGCGGACCCCCAGGGCTGGATACGCAGTATTTT	CASGPPGLDTQYF
TRBV9	-	-	TRBJ1-3	TGTGCCAGCAGCGTCGGCCCCTTAGGGGGTACTGGAAACACCATATATTTT	CASSVGPLGGTGNTIYF
TRBV30	-	-	TRBJ2-5	TGTGCCTGGAGACTAGCAAGTACCCTTGGGACCCAGTACTTC	CAWRLASTLGTQYF
TRBV20-1	-	-	TRBJ2-7	TGCAGTGCTAGCAAAACCTACGAGCAGTACTTC	CSASKTYEQYF
TRBV7-9	-	-	TRBJ2-2	TGTGCCAGCAGCCCTCCTCACAGGGTTACCGGGGAGCTGTTTTTT	CASSPPHRVTGELFF
TRBV29-1	-	-	TRBJ1-2	TGCAGCTCATCGACAGAAAACTATGGCTACACCTTC	CSSSTENYGYTF
TRBV7-9	-	-	TRBJ2-1	TGTGCCAGCAGCTTAGCCGGACTTAACAATGAGCAGTTCTTC	CASSLAGLNNEQFF
TRBV4-1	many	-	TRBJ1-3	TGCGCCAGCAGCCAATTAGCTGGAAACACCATATATTTT	CASSQLAGNTIYF
TRBV28	few	TRBD2	TRBJ2-7	TGTGCCAGCAGCCGGAGCGGGAGTGGATCCTACGAGCAGTACTTC	CASSRSGSGSYEQYF
TRBV6-1	-	TRBD1	TRBJ1-2	TGTGCCAGCAGTGGCCGACAGGGGAGGCCTAACTATGGCTACACCTTC	CASSGRQGRPNYGYTF
TRBV18	-	TRBD1	TRBJ2-2	TGTGCCAGCTCACCAGGGACAGTCGGGGAGCTGTTTTTT	CASSPGTVGELFF
TRBV30	-	-	TRBJ1-5	TGTGCCTGGAGTGCGAGGTTTGCGCAGCCCCAGCATTTT	CAWSARFAQPQHF
TRBV7-2	few	TRBD1	TRBJ2-2	TGTGCCAGCAGCCGACAGGGTTCCTCCGATGAGCTGTTTTTT	CASSRQGSSDELFF
TRBV4-1	-	-	TRBJ2-6	TGCGCCAGCAGCCAAGAAGGCGGCTCTGGGGCCAACGTCCTGACTTTC	CASSQEGGSGANVLTF
TRBV7-9	-	-	TRBJ2-7	TGTGCCAGCGTTAGGGGCCCCCCCTACGAGCAGTACTTC	CASVRGPPYEQYF
TRBV7-2	-	-	TRBJ2-7	TGTGCCAGCAGCCAACCTGGCGGCTCCTACGAGCAGTACTTC	CASSQPGGSYEQYF
TRBV9	-	-	TRBJ2-1	TGTGCCAGCAGCGTAGGAGCGGGTAGCTCCTACAATGAGCAGTTCTTC	CASSVGAGSSYNEQFF